One sample yielded the 32 T cell receptor beta chains listed below, sequenced in a study of T cell responses to AZD1222 COVID-19 vaccine. Some clones are missing from TCRdb's copy, which holds only in-frame ones; the method was immunoSEQ multiplex PCR. The table lists 140,000 to 150,000 clones, 85% to 95% of them singletons. Sequencing was performed on peripheral blood, taken on day 0 of AZD1222 vaccination. These receptors originate from an adult in good health.

This chain uses TRBV7-9 with TRBJ2-5; unclear D gene. V shed 4 bases and J shed 7 bases, with 7 bases lying between them. Germline V lookup: CDR1 SEHNR, CDR2 FQNEAQ (reference sequence). The CDR3 extends over 11 amino acids. The CDR3 coding sequence is TGTGCCAGCAGCTCCGGGCCGACCCAGTACTTC. Translated, it gives CASSSGPTQYF.

The chain carries TRBV6-5 and TRBJ2-7, with D possibly TRBD1 on 6 matching bases. This CDR3 has 14 amino acids. Germline CDR1 MNHEY, CDR2 SVGAGI. Between the trimmed V and J ends, which lost 4 bases and 0 bases, there was a span of 10 bases. CDR3 sequence reads: CASSSPDSSYEQYF. CDR3 nucleotides: TGTGCCAGCAGTTCCCCGGACAGCTCCTACGAGCAGTACTTC.

The chain joins TRBV30 to TRBJ2-2; D is unclear. The CDR3 loop spans 13 amino acids. V dropped 3 bases and J dropped 6 bases, with 11 bases sitting between them. Germline values: CDR1 GTSNPN, CDR2 SVGIG (reference sequence). CDR3 DNA: TGTGCCTGGAGGCCCCTAGACCCCGGGGAGCTGTTTTTT. Translated, it gives CAWRPLDPGELFF.

This clone was recorded once. The genes are TRBV10-3 and TRBJ2-7; 9 nucleotides line up with TRBD2. This CDR3 has 15 amino acids. Germline trimming cut 6 bases from V and 3 bases from J; bases unmatched to any gene: 9. Germline V gene sequence: CDR1 ENHRY, CDR2 SYGVKD. This CDR3 is CAIRSREAGGYEQYF. The DNA for the CDR3 is TGTGCCATCAGGTCTCGGGAAGCGGGAGGCTACGAGCAGTACTTC.

The chain combines TRBV6-6 with TRBJ2-1; unclear D gene. This CDR3 contains 13 residues. V was shortened by 0 bases and J by 9 bases, with 9 bases between the two germline ends. Germline loops: CDR1 MNHNY, CDR2 SVGAGI (reference sequence). The CDR3 protein is CASSYSNHGEQFF. The CDR3 DNA follows: TGTGCCAGCAGTTACTCGAATCATGGTGAGCAGTTCTTC.

The chain carries TRBV5-1 and TRBJ2-1; 10 positions agree with TRBD2. Germline-derived CDR1 and CDR2 are SGHRS and YFSETQ. The CDR3 length is 15 residues. V lost 0 bases to trimming and J lost 7 bases; unmatched junction nucleotides: 4. The chain's CDR3 is CASSLVSSGRNEQFF. The CDR3 bases are TGCGCCAGCAGCTTGGTATCTAGCGGGAGAAATGAGCAGTTCTTC.

CDR3 in amino acids: CASSQDRNTGELFF. The CDR3 DNA reads as TGTGCCAGCAGTCAGGACAGGAACACCGGGGAGCTGTTTTTT. The chain combines TRBV6-5 with TRBJ2-2; D may be TRBD1 (6 bases). Looked up from germline, CDR1 is MNHEY and CDR2 is SVGAGI. V shed 5 bases and J shed 1 base, with 8 bases lying between them. The length of the CDR3 is 14 residues.

The chain recombines TRBV5-1 with TRBJ2-1, with D unclear. V dropped 1 base and J dropped 4 bases, with 6 bases sitting between them. Germline CDR1 SGHRS, CDR2 YFSETQ. This CDR3 contains 13 residues. CDR3 sequence reads: CASSLPQYNEQFF. The CDR3 coding sequence is TGCGCCAGCAGCTTGCCCCAGTACAATGAGCAGTTCTTC.

The CDR3, as DNA: TGTGCCAGCAGCTTATTGGGCAGGGGGCCCGTGGTCACTGAAGCTTTCTTT. Translated: CASSLLGRGPVVTEAFF. This chain links TRBV7-2 with TRBJ1-1; TRBD1 matches at 8 bases. This CDR3 spans 17 amino acids. V dropped 2 bases and J dropped 4; count of bases not matched to a gene: 12. The germline V gene has CDR1 SGHTA and CDR2 FQGNSA.

This clone came up once. The chain is built from TRBV30 and TRBJ1-6, with 7 bases aligning to TRBD1. This CDR3 has 14 residues. V dropped 7 bases and J dropped 9; count of bases not matched to a gene: 12. CDR1 and CDR2 from the germline V gene are GTSNPN and SVGIG (reference sequence). As DNA, the CDR3 is TGTGCCTCTGCGGAGGGGGCAGGAGGTTCACCCCTCCACTTT. Protein: CASAEGAGGSPLHF.

The chain is built from TRBV4-2 and TRBJ1-5; no reliable D call. This CDR3 spans 15 amino acids. Trimming cost V 1 base and J 0 bases, with 7 bases left between them. Germline V lookup: CDR1 LGHNA, CDR2 YNFKEQ. This chain's CDR3 is CASSQGTDSNQPQHF. CDR3 DNA: TGTGCCAGCAGCCAAGGCACTGATAGCAATCAGCCCCAGCATTTT.

This sequence joins TRBV27 and TRBJ2-7; 13 bases match TRBD2. Unmatched junction bases numbered 8, after V lost 5 bases and J lost 4 bases. The CDR3 extends over 16 amino acids. CDR1 is MNHEY and CDR2 is SMNVEV in the germline V gene (reference sequence). CDR3 coding DNA: TGTGCCAGCAGTGGACAACGGACTAGCGGGAGTTACGAGCAGTACTTC. Its protein is CASSGQRTSGSYEQYF.

As regards this clone: The germline gene is not matched at one end of the junction; a read error may be the cause. The rearrangement uses TRBV7-7 and TRBJ1-6, with TRBD1 as a possible D gene (5 bases). The CDR3 is 17 residues long. Germline lookup yields CDR1 SSHAT and CDR2 FNYEAQ (reference sequence). CDR3 sequence (DNA): TGTGCTAGCAGCTCCCGGGACCGTGATCTCACAGGTTCACCCCTCCACTTT. Amino acid sequence: CASSSRDRDLTGSPLHF.

CDR3 sequence reads: CASSLVGTGYTDTQYF. The CDR3 nucleotides read TGTGCCAGCAGTTTAGTAGGGACAGGCTACACAGATACGCAGTATTTT. The chain is built from TRBV27 and TRBJ2-3, with 8 bases matching TRBD1. The germline V gene has CDR1 MNHEY and CDR2 SMNVEV (reference sequence). V trimming: 2 bases; J trimming: 2 bases; junction bases outside the gene matches: 6. This CDR3 region has 16 residues.

The chain combines TRBV6-5 with TRBJ1-1, with 8 bases aligning to TRBD1. Trimming at V came to 4 bases and at J to 6 bases, leaving 7 bases not matched to a gene. The CDR3 covers 14 residues. Germline values: CDR1 MNHEY, CDR2 SVGAGI. CDR3 protein: CASSFRTGRAEAFF. Written as DNA, the CDR3 is TGTGCCAGCAGTTTCAGGACAGGGAGGGCTGAAGCTTTCTTT.

The chain employs TRBV7-8 and TRBJ2-2; D is ambiguous. Trimming shortened V by 3 bases and J by 6 bases, and 5 bases separated the two germline ends. The CDR3 contains 12 residues. Germline loops: CDR1 SGHVS, CDR2 FQNEAQ. The CDR3 bases are TGTGCCAGCAGCTTGGGTCCCGGGGAGCTGTTTTTT. Translated, it gives CASSLGPGELFF.

The J gene is TRBJ2-3, the V gene TRBV7-9, with D perhaps given as TRBD1 or TRBD2 (5 bases each). Germline V CDR1 and CDR2: SEHNR, FQNEAQ (reference sequence). The CDR3 extends over 14 amino acids. V was clipped by 3 bases and J by 4 bases, with 11 bases between them. The CDR3: CASSLGLASDTQYF. The CDR3 nucleotides read TGTGCCAGCAGCTTGGGGCTAGCCTCAGATACGCAGTATTTT.

The chain links TRBV6-5 to TRBJ2-7; D possibly corresponds to TRBD1 (6 bases). The CDR3 spans 13 residues. V was shortened by 5 bases and J by 2 bases, with 10 bases between the two germline ends. CDR1 MNHEY and CDR2 SVGAGI come from the germline V gene. CDR3 amino acids: CASSRSGAYEQYF. The DNA of the CDR3 is TGTGCCAGCAGTCGTTCAGGGGCCTACGAGCAGTACTTC.

This rearrangement joins TRBV19 to TRBJ1-2, with D possibly being TRBD1 (6 bases). With 4 bases removed from V and 2 bases from J, the gap between germline ends came to 14 bases. CDR1 is LNHDA, CDR2 SQIVND, per germline (reference sequence). The CDR3 consists of 15 residues. CDR3: CASSTADRTNYGYTF. For the CDR3, the DNA is TGTGCCAGTAGTACTGCCGACAGGACGAACTATGGCTACACCTTC.

The chain couples TRBV6-5 to TRBJ2-7; TRBD2 matches 11 bases. The CDR3 has 14 amino acids. Losses at the gene ends were 6 bases for V and 3 bases for J; bases not matched to a gene: 4. Germline V CDR1 and CDR2: MNHEY, SVGAGI. Written as DNA, the CDR3 is TGTGCCAGCAGAACTAGCGGGGGATTCTACGAGCAGTACTTC. This codes for CASRTSGGFYEQYF.

The table lists this clone with a count of one. The chain recombines TRBV27 with TRBJ1-1; D gene unclear. Germline V lookup: CDR1 MNHEY, CDR2 SMNVEV (reference sequence). The CDR3 sequence is 13 residues long. V gave up 5 bases and J gave up 3 bases, with 10 bases separating them. Here the CDR3 reads CASSNHGYTEAFF. The CDR3 DNA sequence: TGTGCCAGCAGTAACCACGGTTACACTGAAGCTTTCTTT.

The rearrangement joins TRBV5-1 to TRBJ2-7; 9 bases fit TRBD1. The CDR3 length is 13 residues. Germline V lookup: CDR1 SGHRS, CDR2 YFSETQ. Trimming cost V 3 bases and J 3 bases; bases outside gene matches: 1. CDR3 loop: CASSWGQGYEQYF. As DNA, the CDR3 is TGCGCCAGCAGCTGGGGACAGGGCTACGAGCAGTACTTC.

This chain uses TRBV19 with TRBJ2-7; 9 bases match TRBD2. Germline CDR1 is LNHDA and CDR2 is SQIVND (reference sequence). J was trimmed by 5 bases and V by 5 bases; bases with no gene match: 10. There are 15 residues in the CDR3. The CDR3 protein is CASSRGGRAFDEQYF. The DNA of the CDR3 is TGTGCCAGTAGTCGGGGCGGGAGGGCCTTCGACGAGCAGTACTTC.

The table lists this clone with a count of one. This rearrangement joins TRBV6-5 to TRBJ2-1, with 11 bases matching TRBD2. The CDR3 is made up of 14 amino acids. Unmatched junction bases numbered 8, after V lost 6 bases and J lost 10 bases. Germline-derived CDR1 and CDR2 are MNHEY and SVGAGI. CDR3 DNA: TGTGCCAGCAGCCGACTAGCGGGAACTCGGGAGCAGTTCTTC. Protein sequence: CASSRLAGTREQFF.

The sample holds a few counts of this clone. This chain links TRBV7-2 with TRBJ1-6; a weak D match, TRBD1 (6 bases). Germline loops: CDR1 SGHTA, CDR2 FQGNSA. The V and J ends lost 4 bases and 8 bases respectively, with 15 bases between them. The CDR3 covers 15 residues. In nucleotides, the CDR3 is TGTGCCAGCAGCTCTGTTACAGGGAACGATTCACCCCTCCACTTT. This codes for CASSSVTGNDSPLHF.

Written as DNA, the CDR3 is TGTGCCAGCAGCCCGAGACAGGGGGCGAACACTGAAGCTTTCTTT. This sequence encodes CASSPRQGANTEAFF. This chain uses TRBV5-4 with TRBJ1-1; 10 bases are shared with TRBD1. Germline CDR1 SGHNT, CDR2 YYREEE (reference sequence). The CDR3 runs to 15 residues. After removal of 4 bases from V and 1 base from J, the junction contained 4 bases not matched to a gene. Full variable domain (remainder filled in from reference TRBV5-4 and TRBJ1-1): ETGVTQSPTHLIKTRGQQVTLRCSSQSGHNTVSWYQQALGQGPQFIFQYYREEENGRGNFPPRFSGLQFPNYSSELNVNALELDDSALYLCASSPRQGANTEAFFGQGTRLTVV.

This clone was seen only once. This chain joins TRBV6-5 and TRBJ2-6, with D tentatively TRBD2 (5 bases). From germline, CDR1 is MNHEY and CDR2 SVGAGI. V was clipped by 7 bases and J by 10 bases, with 17 bases between them. The CDR3 is made up of 14 amino acids. The CDR3 DNA sequence: TGTGCCAGCAAACGTGGCGGGCCCTCTAACGTCCTGACTTTC. Amino acids: CASKRGGPSNVLTF.

This clone was observed once. This chain uses TRBV5-1 with TRBJ1-2, with D perhaps matching TRBD1 (6 bases). The V gene's germline CDR1 is SGHRS and CDR2 YFSETQ. This CDR3 contains 16 residues. The V end lost 4 bases, the J end lost 0 bases, and 16 bases lay between the germline ends. The DNA for the CDR3 is TGCGCCAGCAGCCCTCGGACAGACCCAGCTAACTATGGCTACACCTTC. This codes for CASSPRTDPANYGYTF.

This chain joins TRBV18 and TRBJ2-7, with 7 bases aligning to TRBD2. There are 14 residues in the CDR3. The trim removed 3 bases at V and 3 bases at J, leaving 5 bases unmatched. Germline CDR1 KGHSH, CDR2 LQKENI. The CDR3 DNA reads TGTGCCAGCTCACCCGGGAGGACCCTCTACGAGCAGTACTTC. It translates to CASSPGRTLYEQYF. Filled out from reference TRBV18 and TRBJ2-7, the complete variable domain reads NAGVMQNPRHLVRRRGQEARLRCSPMKGHSHVYWYRQLPEEGLKFMVYLQKENIIDESGMPKERFSAEFPKEGPSILRIQQVVRGDSAAYFCASSPGRTLYEQYFGPGTRLTVT.

DNA for the CDR3: TGTGCCAGCAGTTTGCGACTAGCGGAAGAGACCCAGTACTTC. Protein sequence: CASSLRLAEETQYF. This rearrangement joins TRBV28 to TRBJ2-5; TRBD2 aligns across 9 bases. Per germline, CDR1 MDHEN and CDR2 SYDVKM. The V gene end was trimmed by 3 bases and the J gene end by 3 bases; junction bases not matched to a gene: 2. This CDR3 contains 14 residues.

The gene calls are TRBV5-1 and TRBJ2-1; the match to TRBD2 covers 8 bases. J lost 8 bases, V lost 4 bases, and 2 bases had no gene match. This CDR3 region has 12 residues. Germline CDR1 is SGHRS and CDR2 is YFSETQ. CDR3 protein: CASSREGDEQFF. In DNA form, the CDR3 reads TGCGCCAGCAGCCGGGAGGGCGATGAGCAGTTCTTC.

Concerning this clone itself: Sequence at one end of the junction differs from germline and may be a read error. The genes are TRBV6-4 and TRBJ1-2, with D maybe TRBD1 (5 bases). The CDR3 runs 9 residues. Germline V CDR1 and CDR2: MRHNA, SNTAGT. This chain's CDR3 is CANGTPNRF. The CDR3 DNA follows: TGTGCCAACGGGACGCCAAACCGCTTC.